This T cell receptor (beta chain) was sequenced in a study of T cell responses to AZD1222 COVID-19 vaccine. Study findings and constraints: Donors, mostly white British, included more females; clonal diversity was possibly underestimated.

Clones were sequenced by immunoSEQ multiplex PCR, and TCRdb holds only the in-frame ones, with some missing. This sample has approximately 100,000 clones; just over 90% occur once, and the top ten carry 1% to 1.5%. With respect to this clone: Its antigen is undetermined.

Trimming cost V 3 bases and J 7 bases, with 9 bases left between them. This CDR3 region has 12 residues. The sequencing used peripheral blood, collected on day 0 of AZD1222 vaccination. The rearrangement uses TRBV12-3 or TRBV12-4 and TRBJ1-1; tentative D call: TRBD1 (5 bases). The TCR originated in an adult in good health. CDR3 in amino acids: CASSFGGVEAFF. In DNA, the CDR3 is TGTGCCAGCAGTTTCGGAGGGGTTGAAGCTTTCTTT.